The source of this T cell receptor beta chain is a study of blood T cell repertoires in COVID-19. Profiling relied on immunoSEQ multiplex PCR, and the TCRdb table lists in-frame clones only, not all of them. The table lists a few hundred thousand clones, more than 75% of them singletons. This clonotype originated in a young woman who had recovered from COVID-19. Material: PBMCs or T cells enriched from blood (not recorded which).

CDR3 coding DNA: TGTGCCAGTGAGAGGACACCCTCTGGAAACACCATATATTTT. Amino acids: CASERTPSGNTIYF. The chain uses TRBV18 and TRBJ1-3; possible D gene TRBD1, 5 bases. The CDR3 sequence is 14 residues long. Trimming removed 9 bases at V and 0 bases at J, with 12 bases between. From germline, CDR1 is KGHSH and CDR2 LQKENI.